The rows below give T cell receptor beta chains drawn from one sample of a study of Ad26.COV2.S vaccination and SARS-CoV-2 variants. This table comes from immunoSEQ multiplex PCR, and its TCRdb copy is limited to in-frame clones, with some not included. The data show about 400,000 clones, roughly four fifths seen once. The sample consisted of peripheral blood, taken in a trial of Ad26.COV2.S vaccine versus placebo. Receptors originate from a person aged 18-65 years who received the Ad26.COV2.S COVID-19 vaccine or a placebo. CDR3s include the opening cysteine and the closing phenylalanine or tryptophan. Fields, in order: D gene, J gene, V gene, clone size, CDR3 DNA, CDR3 protein. D genes are given only for firm matches. A clone size is listed for some rows: how often the clone was seen (once, few, many), or a class if it is expanded.

>NA|TRBJ1-4|TRBV23-1|NA
TGCGCCAGCAGTCAACCCGGGAGGGCGGGTAATGAAAAACTGTTTTTT
CASSQPGRAGNEKLFF
>NA|TRBJ1-6|TRBV6-2/TRBV6-3|NA
TGTGCCAGCAGCTTACGACGGGCAGGGGCCTCACCCCTCCACTTT
CASSLRRAGASPLHF
>TRBD2|TRBJ2-5|TRBV5-8|NA
TGTGCCAGCAGCTTGGCCACAGCGGGGGCCGTGACCCAGTACTTC
CASSLATAGAVTQYF
>TRBD1|TRBJ1-1|TRBV12-5|few
TGTGCTAGTGAACTGACAGGGGGCACTGAAGCTTTCTTT
CASELTGGTEAFF
>TRBD2|TRBJ2-1|TRBV3-1/TRBV3-2|NA
TGTGCCAGCAGCCAAGGGCGAGCGGGGGACTACAATGAGCAGTTCTTC
CASSQGRAGDYNEQFF
>NA|TRBJ2-1|TRBV14|NA
TGTGCCAGCCGGACCCAAGGGGAGGTTGAGCAGTTCTTC
CASRTQGEVEQFF
>TRBD1|TRBJ2-3|TRBV5-1|NA
TGCGCCAGCAGCTTCGATCCGGGACAGGGCTCAGATACGCAGTATTTT
CASSFDPGQGSDTQYF
>NA|TRBJ2-5|TRBV7-2|NA
TGTGCCAGCAGTCCCTACGCAGAGACCCAGTACTTC
CASSPYAETQYF
>NA|TRBJ2-3|TRBV24-1|once
TGTGCCACCAGTGATTTTCTATCTAGGATGCAGTATTTT
CATSDFLSRMQYF
>TRBD2|TRBJ2-1|TRBV6-4|NA
TGTGCCAGCAGTTCTGGCGGGAGGACGTCCTACAATGAGCAGTTCTTC
CASSSGGRTSYNEQFF
>NA|TRBJ2-5|TRBV7-3|NA
TGTGCCAGCAACCACGGGATTGGAGAGACCCAGTACTTC
CASNHGIGETQYF
>TRBD2|TRBJ2-1|TRBV4-1|NA
TGCGCCAGCAGCTGGGCCGGGACTACGCCCTACAATGAGCAGTTCTTC
CASSWAGTTPYNEQFF
>TRBD2|TRBJ2-5|TRBV2|NA
TGTGCCAGCAGGGCCACTAGCGGACAAGAGACCCAGTACTTC
CASRATSGQETQYF
>NA|TRBJ2-2|TRBV27|NA
TGTGCCAGCAGCTTAGACGGGGAGCTGTTTTTT
CASSLDGELFF
>TRBD2|TRBJ2-3|TRBV2|NA
TGTGCCAGCAGACCTAGCGGGAGTGGCTCAGATACGCAGTATTTT
CASRPSGSGSDTQYF
>NA|TRBJ1-4|TRBV19|few
TGTGCCAGTAGTTGGGGACGGTCTAATGAAAAACTGTTTTTT
CASSWGRSNEKLFF
>TRBD1|TRBJ1-1|TRBV6-2/TRBV6-3|NA
TGTGCCAGCAGTTACAGGGGGCGCGGTGACACTGAAGCTTTCTTT
CASSYRGRGDTEAFF
>NA|TRBJ1-2|TRBV19|NA
TGTGCCAGTAGTATCGGGGGGATCCATGGCTACACCTTC
CASSIGGIHGYTF
>NA|TRBJ1-5|TRBV30|NA
TGTGCCTGGAGTGACGGCGGGTATAGCAATCAGCCCCAGCATTTT
CAWSDGGYSNQPQHF
>NA|TRBJ1-5|TRBV11-3|once
TGTGCCAGCAGCTTAGATCCCGAACAGCCCCAGCATTTT
CASSLDPEQPQHF
>NA|TRBJ1-6|TRBV18|NA
TGTGCCAGCTCACCTTCCGGGGGCGATTCACCCCTCCACTTT
CASSPSGGDSPLHF
>TRBD2|TRBJ2-1|TRBV10-2|NA
TGCGCCAGCACTCCTAGCGGAATGGCCTACAATGAGCAGTTCTTC
CASTPSGMAYNEQFF
>NA|TRBJ1-2|TRBV10-3|NA
TGTGCCATCAGTGAGGGGGGTAACTATGGCTACACCTTC
CAISEGGNYGYTF
>NA|TRBJ2-3|TRBV5-1|NA
TGCGCCAGCAGCTTAGGGGACTCTGAGGGGGATACGCAGTATTTT
CASSLGDSEGDTQYF
>TRBD2|TRBJ2-1|TRBV10-1|few
TGCGCCAGCAGTGAACCTAGCGGGAGGCCGTTCTTC
CASSEPSGRPFF
>NA|TRBJ1-6|TRBV5-1|NA
TGCGCCAGCAGCTTGGTCGTGACGAGCTATAATTCACCCCTCCACTTT
CASSLVVTSYNSPLHF
>NA|TRBJ1-6|TRBV2|NA
TGTGCCAGCAGTGTAAGAATAAGAGGCGCGTCACCCCTCCACTTT
CASSVRIRGASPLHF
>TRBD2|TRBJ2-1|TRBV4-2|NA
TGTGCCAGCAGCCAACTAGCGGGAAGATCCTACAATGAGCAGTTCTTC
CASSQLAGRSYNEQFF
>TRBD1|TRBJ2-5|TRBV5-1|NA
TGCGCCAGCAGCTTCACGACAGGGATCGTGGAGACCCAGTACTTC
CASSFTTGIVETQYF
>NA|TRBJ1-2|TRBV10-3|NA
TGTGCCATCAGTGGGACAGTGGATTATGGCTACACCTTC
CAISGTVDYGYTF
>NA|TRBJ2-5|TRBV29-1|few
TGCAGCGTTTTAGTGCAACAAGGAGAGACCCAGTACTTC
CSVLVQQGETQYF
>TRBD1|TRBJ1-2|TRBV11-3|NA
TGTGCCAGCAGCCCGGCCCCGGGACAGGGCTATGGCTACACCTTC
CASSPAPGQGYGYTF
>TRBD1|TRBJ1-1|TRBV15|NA
TGTGCCACCAGCAGAGGCACGGGACAGGGAAGGGCTGAAGCTTTCTTT
CATSRGTGQGRAEAFF
>TRBD1|TRBJ1-6|TRBV3-1/TRBV3-2|NA
TGTGCCAGCAGCGACAGGGACCCCTTCAATTCACCCCTCCACTTT
CASSDRDPFNSPLHF
>TRBD1|TRBJ1-5|TRBV6-2/TRBV6-3|few
TGTGCCAGCAGCCCTCCCCAGACAGGGATTAGCAATCAGCCCCAGCATTTT
CASSPPQTGISNQPQHF
>NA|TRBJ2-1|TRBV4-1|NA
TGCGCCAGCAGCCAGTCGGTAGTCGCCTACAATGAGCAGTTCTTC
CASSQSVVAYNEQFF
>NA|TRBJ2-2|TRBV7-2|NA
TGTGCCAGCAGCTTAGGGCGGGGCGGGGAGCTGTTTTTT
CASSLGRGGELFF
>NA|TRBJ2-3|TRBV24-1|NA
TGTGCCACCAGTGACCTCAGGGGCACCACAGATACGCAGTATTTT
CATSDLRGTTDTQYF
>TRBD1|TRBJ1-2|TRBV6-2/TRBV6-3|NA
TGTGCCAGCAGTTACTACCCCGGACAGGGGGCGACTGGCTACACCTTC
CASSYYPGQGATGYTF
>NA|TRBJ2-6|TRBV7-8|once
TGTGCCAGCAGCTTAGTCGGTCGGGGGCTAAGGTCTGGGGCCAACGTCCTGACTTTC
CASSLVGRGLRSGANVLTF
>NA|TRBJ1-5|TRBV15|NA
TGTGCCACCAGCAGAGATCTGCAGGAACCCCAGCATTTT
CATSRDLQEPQHF
>NA|TRBJ2-6|TRBV6-5|NA
TGTGCCAGCAGGGTTGGGGGTTCTGGGGCCAACGTCCTGACTTTC
CASRVGGSGANVLTF
>NA|TRBJ2-7|TRBV9|NA
TGTGCCAGCAGCTCAGGGGGGGGATCGGATTACGAGCAGTACTTC
CASSSGGGSDYEQYF
>NA|TRBJ2-6|TRBV21-1|NA
TGTGCCAGCACACCGTGTGGTGGGGCTAGCTCTGGGGCCAACGTCCTGACTTTC
CASTPCGGASSGANVLTF
>TRBD1|TRBJ1-1|TRBV7-3|NA
TGTGCCAGCAGCTGGACGGGACAGATGAACACTGAAGCTTTCTTT
CASSWTGQMNTEAFF
>NA|TRBJ2-3|TRBV3-1/TRBV3-2|NA
TGTGCCAGCAGCCAAGAAGGACGTGTCACAGATACGCAGTATTTT
CASSQEGRVTDTQYF
>TRBD2|TRBJ2-3|TRBV5-1|NA
TGCGCCAGCAGCTTGATGCTAGCGGCCAGCACAGATACGCAGTATTTT
CASSLMLAASTDTQYF
>NA|TRBJ1-1|TRBV5-1|once
TGCGCCAGCAGCCCCCGTGGTGGGTTGGGAACTGAAGCTTTCTTT
CASSPRGGLGTEAFF
>NA|TRBJ2-2|TRBV5-6|NA
TGTGCCAGCAGCCCGGGGGGCTTGGGGGACACCGGGGAGCTGTTTTTT
CASSPGGLGDTGELFF
>NA|TRBJ2-3|TRBV19|once
TGTGCCAGTAGCCCCGGCCCAGGGAGAGCAGATACGCAGTATTTT
CASSPGPGRADTQYF
>TRBD1|TRBJ1-2|TRBV23-1|NA
TGCGCCAGCAGTCAATTTGGACAGGCCAGCTATGGCTACACCTTC
CASSQFGQASYGYTF
>NA|TRBJ1-1|TRBV3-1/TRBV3-2|NA
TGTGCCAGCAGCCAACCCGAGGGCAGGGTAGCTTTCTTT
CASSQPEGRVAFF
>TRBD2|TRBJ2-3|TRBV4-1|NA
TGCGCCAGCAGCCAACTAGCGGGTACCACAGATACGCAGTATTTT
CASSQLAGTTDTQYF